The table lists the clone carrying this T cell receptor beta chain with a count of one. Its antigen is as yet unknown. TCRdb's copy holds only in-frame clones and misses some; the assay was immunoSEQ multiplex PCR. The sample has under 30,000 clones; roughly nine tenths are singletons. This sample is drawn from a study of T cells in localized non-small cell lung cancer. The study's findings and limits: Clonality peaked in uninvolved adjacent lung rather than tumor.

CDR1 and CDR2 from the germline V gene are SGDLS and YYNGEE. The CDR3 has 14 amino acids. With 0 bases clipped from V and 11 bases from J, the junction kept 5 bases outside the gene matches. Sequencing used peripheral blood, obtained before any cancer treatment. The TCR comes from a woman aged 35 to 70 with stage I lung adenocarcinoma. The genes are TRBV9 and TRBJ1-6, with 7 positions matching TRBD1. CDR3 DNA sequence: TGTGCCAGCAGCGTAGGGGACAGCTGGCCACCCCTCCACTTT. Encoded protein: CASSVGDSWPPLHF.